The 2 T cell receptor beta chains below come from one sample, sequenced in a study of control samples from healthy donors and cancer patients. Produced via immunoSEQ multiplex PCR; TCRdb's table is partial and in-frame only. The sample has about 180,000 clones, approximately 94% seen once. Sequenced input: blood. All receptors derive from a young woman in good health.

The CDR3 protein is CSASSGQRSSGNTIYF. The CDR3 DNA reads as TGCAGTGCTAGTTCCGGACAGCGAAGCTCTGGAAACACCATATATTTT. V gene TRBV20-1 combines with J gene TRBJ1-3; the D gene is possibly TRBD1 (6 bases). Trimming took 3 bases from V and 0 from J, leaving 15 bases between them. Germline values: CDR1 DFQATT, CDR2 SNEGSKA (reference sequence). The CDR3 contains 16 residues.

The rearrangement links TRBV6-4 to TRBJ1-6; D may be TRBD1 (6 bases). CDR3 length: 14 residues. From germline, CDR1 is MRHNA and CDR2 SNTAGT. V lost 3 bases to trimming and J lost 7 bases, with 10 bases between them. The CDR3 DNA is TGTGCCAGCAGTGAGGTGGGGGGCAATTCACCCCTCCACTTT. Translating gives CASSEVGGNSPLHF.